This entry lists 4 T cell receptor beta chains sequenced from one sample in a study of identical twins. TCRdb ran MiXCR on the 5' RACE reads and lists one entry per CDR3 protein. The table lists about 450,000 distinct CDR3 sequences, around 20% of them singletons. Specimen: naive T cells sorted from blood. The receptor source for this set is a man aged 50 or older in good health.

The CDR3 loop is CSAIVLTGSNQPQHF. For the CDR3, the DNA is TGCAGTGCTATAGTACTGACGGGTAGCAATCAGCCCCAGCATTTT. The chain couples TRBV20-1 to TRBJ1-5; the D is unclear. Germline V CDR1 and CDR2: DFQATT, SNEGSKA (reference sequence). The V end lost 4 bases, the J end lost 0 bases, and 13 bases lay between the germline ends. This CDR3 is 15 amino acids long.

This clonotype was detected ten times or more. One end of the junction is discordant with germline, which a read error may explain. The V call is TRBV5-1, the J call TRBJ2-1; 7 bases agree with TRBD2. Germline CDR1 and CDR2: SGHRS and YFSETQ. The CDR3 is 16 residues long. The CDR3 here is CASSLAGGYSNNEQFF. As DNA, the CDR3 is TGCGCCAGCAGCTTGGCCGGGGGGTACTCCAACAATGAGCAGTTCTTC.

As for this clonotype: At one end the junction does not follow the germline gene, possibly because of a read error. The chain links TRBV12-3 or TRBV12-4 to TRBJ2-7, with a possible D match to TRBD1 (6 bases). The CDR3 covers 15 residues. The DNA for the CDR3 is TGTGCCAGGAGTTTTAAGGCAGGGGCCGTCTACGAGCAGTACTTC. Amino acid sequence: CARSFKAGAVYEQYF.

The rearrangement joins TRBV20-1 to TRBJ1-2; TRBD1 matches 7 bases. This CDR3 is built from 16 residues. The junction had 11 bases not matched to a gene; V was cut back by 3 bases and J by 1 base. Germline assignment: CDR1 DFQATT and CDR2 SNEGSKA (reference sequence). The CDR3 protein is CSARVAGTVLNYGYTF. Written as DNA, the CDR3 is TGCAGTGCTAGGGTGGCCGGGACAGTCCTTAACTATGGCTACACCTTC.